One and the same sample provided the 10 T cell receptor beta chains below, sequenced in a study of post-analysis software for immune sequencing data. Study results and limitations: Patients carried roughly 5 TRBV segments more frequently than controls did, and TRBV5-6, TRBV5-1 and TRBV20-1 were among them.

These receptors lack a known antigen. TCR beta cDNA libraries included unique molecular identifiers. In TCRdb, the PCR reads were re-called with MiXCR into one record per CDR3 protein. Of just over 250,000 distinct CDR3 sequences in the sample, 30% to 45% are singletons; the top ten hold more than 4%. Sample: blood. These receptors were taken from a girl aged 5 to 17 with multiple sclerosis.

The chain links TRBV12-3 or TRBV12-4 to TRBJ2-5, with unresolved D. This CDR3 region has 14 residues. V lost 6 bases and J 11 bases, leaving 22 bases between the germline ends. The CDR3 protein is CASSPRRGGNEQYF. The DNA for the CDR3 is TGTGCCAGCAGCCCCCGGAGAGGTGGCAATGAGCAGTACTTC.

This clonotype was observed at least ten times. The chain recombines TRBV7-3 with TRBJ2-1, with D possibly TRBD1 on 5 matching bases. Germline CDR1 reads SGHTA; CDR2 reads FQGTGA. The CDR3 runs 14 residues. V lost 5 bases, J lost 7 bases, and 15 bases lay in between. CDR3 DNA sequence: TGTGCCAGCAGCCCAGGGCCACCAGGGAATGAGCAGTTCTTC. Its protein is CASSPGPPGNEQFF.

The chain employs TRBV12-3 or TRBV12-4 and TRBJ2-2; TRBD1 agrees at 10 bases. CDR3 length: 16 amino acids. V lost 4 bases and J lost 5; bases outside the gene matches: 7. This chain's CDR3 is CASSSGQGFGTGELFF. In nucleotides, the CDR3 is TGTGCCAGCAGTTCGGGACAGGGGTTCGGGACCGGGGAGCTGTTTTTT.

The CDR3 DNA reads as TGCAGGGGTAGACCGAGACTACAGGGTTACACCTTC. This sequence encodes CRGRPRLQGYTF. V usage is TRBV20-1 and J usage is TRBJ1-2; weak D call: TRBD1 (6 bases). This CDR3 contains 12 residues. CDR1 and CDR2 from the germline V gene are DFQATT and SNEGSKA (reference sequence).

This clonotype was found once. It may be a read error: a sequence one base away is much more abundant. The gene calls are TRBV3-1 and TRBJ1-1, with TRBD1 matching 11 bases. There are 16 residues in the CDR3. Germline V gives CDR1 LGHDT, CDR2 YNNKEL (reference sequence). This CDR3 is CASRRTGGAFNTGAFF. DNA of the CDR3: TGTGCCAGCAGACGGACAGGGGGCGCATTTAACACTGGAGCTTTCTTT.

This chain links TRBV10-1 with TRBJ2-1, with a tentative D call TRBD2 (6 bases). The V end was cut by 9 bases, the J end by 3 bases, with 18 bases between. The CDR3 sequence is 15 residues long. Looked up from germline, CDR1 is WNHNN and CDR2 is SYGVQD (reference sequence). CDR3 in amino acids: CARFRDSHYYNEQFF. Here the CDR3 DNA reads TGCGCCAGGTTCCGGGACTCTCATTACTACAATGAGCAGTTCTTC.

To note about this clonotype: This sequence may be a read error, since a much larger clone differs from it by one base. The rearrangement uses TRBV5-5 and TRBJ1-2; 10 bases map to TRBD1. The CDR3 consists of 14 residues. Germline CDR1 reads SGHKS; CDR2 reads YYEKEE (reference sequence). CDR3 nucleotides: TGTGCCTGCAGCTCGGGACAGGGGTTCTATGGCTACACCTTC. This codes for CACSSGQGFYGYTF.

The chain links TRBV20-1 to TRBJ2-4; D is perhaps TRBD1 (5 bases). The closer fit of TRBJ2-7 to the DNA end suggests the J call may be wrong. In germline, CDR1 is DFQATT, CDR2 SNEGSKA (reference sequence). The CDR3 length is 14 residues. CDR3 DNA: TGCAGTGCTAGAGATCACAGCAGGGTCTACGAGCAGTACTTC. Protein: CSARDHSRVYEQYF.

This clonotype has ten or more counts. As DNA, the CDR3 is TGCAGCGGTGTTGGGGACGGTAACTATGGCTACACCTTC. Translating it yields CSGVGDGNYGYTF. The chain combines TRBV29-1 with TRBJ1-2; a possible D gene is TRBD1 (5 bases). CDR1 is SQVTM and CDR2 is ANQGSEA in the germline V gene. The V gene lost 7 bases and the J gene lost 1 base, with 13 bases spanning the gap. The CDR3 loop spans 13 amino acids.

This clonotype was seen many times. V and J are TRBV6-5 and TRBJ2-7, with D perhaps assigned TRBD1 or TRBD2 (6 bases each). The CDR3 is 17 amino acids. V was pared by 3 bases and J by 0 bases, with 18 bases between. The germline V gene encodes CDR1 MNHEY and CDR2 SVGAGI. The CDR3 region is CASSYWTPGATSYEQYF. CDR3 coding DNA: TGTGCCAGCAGTTATTGGACCCCGGGGGCGACCTCCTACGAGCAGTACTTC.